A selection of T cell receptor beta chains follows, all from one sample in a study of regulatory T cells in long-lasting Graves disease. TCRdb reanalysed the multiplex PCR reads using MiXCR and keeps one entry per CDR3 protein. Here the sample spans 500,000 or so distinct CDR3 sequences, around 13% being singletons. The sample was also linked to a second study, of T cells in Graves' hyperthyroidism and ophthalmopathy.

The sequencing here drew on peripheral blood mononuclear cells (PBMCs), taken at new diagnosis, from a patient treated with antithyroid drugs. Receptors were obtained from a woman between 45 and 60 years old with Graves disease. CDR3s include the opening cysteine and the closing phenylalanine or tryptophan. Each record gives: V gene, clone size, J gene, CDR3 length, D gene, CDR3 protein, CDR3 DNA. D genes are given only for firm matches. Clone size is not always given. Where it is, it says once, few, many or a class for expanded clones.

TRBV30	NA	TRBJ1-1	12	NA	CAWGRGNTEAFF	TGTGCCTGGGGCAGGGGGAACACTGAAGCTTTCTTT
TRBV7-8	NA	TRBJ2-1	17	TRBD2	CASSVGPSGSILNEQFF	TGTGCCAGCAGCGTGGGTCCTAGCGGGAGTATCCTCAATGAGCAGTTCTTC
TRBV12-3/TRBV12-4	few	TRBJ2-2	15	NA	CASSPGPANTGELFF	TGTGCCAGCAGTCCGGGACCTGCAAACACCGGGGAGCTGTTTTTT
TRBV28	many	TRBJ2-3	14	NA	CASSPRTYTDTQYF	TGTGCCAGCAGTCCCCGGACCTACACAGATACGCAGTATTTT
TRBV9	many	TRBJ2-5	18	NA	CASSGRQGLGGYQETQYF	TGTGCCAGCAGCGGCAGACAGGGACTAGGGGGTTACCAAGAGACCCAGTACTTC
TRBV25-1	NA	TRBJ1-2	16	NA	CASSDTFGQLNYGYTF	TGTGCCAGCAGTGATACATTCGGGCAACTTAACTATGGCTACACCTTC
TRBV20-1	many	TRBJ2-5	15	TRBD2	CSATGTSGRAETQYF	TGCAGTGCTACTGGGACTAGCGGGAGAGCGGAGACCCAGTACTTC
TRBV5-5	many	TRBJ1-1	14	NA	CASSFWTDFSEAFF	TGTGCCAGCAGCTTCTGGACTGATTTCTCTGAAGCTTTCTTT
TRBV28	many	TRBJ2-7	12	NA	CASTIYRGEQYF	TGTGCCAGCACTATTTATAGGGGCGAGCAGTACTTC
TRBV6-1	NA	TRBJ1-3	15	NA	CASSMQRATGNTIYF	TGTGCCAGCAGTATGCAAAGGGCGACCGGAAACACCATATATTTT
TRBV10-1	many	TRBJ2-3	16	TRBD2	CASSESSGSLTDTQYF	TGCGCCAGCAGTGAATCTAGCGGGAGTTTGACAGATACGCAGTATTTT
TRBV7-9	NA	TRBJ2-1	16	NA	CASSLRGVQTYNEQFF	TGTGCCAGCAGCTTAAGGGGGGTTCAGACCTACAATGAGCAGTTCTTC
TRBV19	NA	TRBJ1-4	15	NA	CASSLGRPLNEKLFF	TGTGCCAGTAGTCTCGGACGTCCTCTTAATGAAAAACTGTTTTTT
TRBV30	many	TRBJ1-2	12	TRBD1	CAWQTGGNGYTF	TGTGCCTGGCAAACAGGGGGAAATGGCTACACCTTC
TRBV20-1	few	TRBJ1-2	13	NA	CSARGGGGFGYTF	TGCAGTGCTAGAGGAGGAGGAGGGTTTGGCTACACCTTC
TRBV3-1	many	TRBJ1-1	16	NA	CASSQEFGLGGRVAFF	TGTGCCAGCAGCCAAGAATTCGGTTTGGGGGGACGTGTAGCTTTCTTT
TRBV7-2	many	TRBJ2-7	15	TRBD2	CASSWDGRARDEQYF	TGTGCCAGCAGCTGGGACGGGAGGGCCAGGGACGAGCAGTACTTC
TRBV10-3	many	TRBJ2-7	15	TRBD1	CAISGTGTGAYEQYF	TGTGCCATCAGTGGTACCGGGACAGGGGCCTACGAGCAGTACTTC
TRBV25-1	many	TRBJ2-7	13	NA	CASSPGQRNEQYF	TGTGCCAGCAGTCCGGGACAAAGAAACGAGCAGTACTTC
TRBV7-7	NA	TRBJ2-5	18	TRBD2	CASSLRLAGGRGQETQYF	TGTGCTAGCAGCTTAAGACTAGCGGGAGGGAGGGGCCAAGAGACCCAGTACTTC
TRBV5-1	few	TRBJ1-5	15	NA	CASSLESGGNQPQHF	TGCGCCAGCAGCTTGGAGTCAGGGGGCAATCAGCCCCAGCATTTT
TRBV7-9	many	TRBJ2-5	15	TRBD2	CASSQTGTSQETQYF	TGTGCCAGCAGCCAGACCGGGACTAGCCAAGAGACCCAGTACTTC
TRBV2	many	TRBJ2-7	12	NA	CASSEEGYEQYF	TGTGCCAGCAGTGAGGAAGGCTACGAGCAGTACTTC
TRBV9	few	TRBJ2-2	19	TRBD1	CASSSGQGLFGGNTGELFF	TGTGCCAGCAGCTCGGGACAGGGTCTATTCGGCGGAAACACCGGGGAGCTGTTTTTT
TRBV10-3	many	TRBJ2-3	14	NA	CAISDGGRTDTQYF	TGTGCCATCAGTGATGGGGGGCGAACAGATACGCAGTATTTT
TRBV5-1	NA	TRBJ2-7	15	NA	CASSSLVGTGREQYF	TGCGCCAGCAGCTCGCTGGTAGGCACAGGGAGAGAGCAGTACTTC
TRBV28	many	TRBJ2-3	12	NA	CASMSNMDTQYF	TGTGCCAGCATGTCAAATATGGATACGCAGTATTTT
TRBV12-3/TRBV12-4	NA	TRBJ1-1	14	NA	CASSLIQGSTEAFF	TGTGCCAGCAGTTTAATACAGGGTTCCACTGAAGCTTTCTTT
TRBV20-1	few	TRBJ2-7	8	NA	CSANEQYF	TGCAGTGCTAACGAGCAGTACTTC
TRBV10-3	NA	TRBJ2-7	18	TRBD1	CAISFPPPTGQGVYEQYF	TGTGCCATCAGTTTCCCGCCTCCTACGGGACAGGGGGTCTACGAGCAGTACTTC
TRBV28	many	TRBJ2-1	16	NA	CASSPVSTSSYNEQFF	TGTGCCAGCAGCCCCGTCTCTACCAGCTCCTACAATGAGCAGTTCTTC
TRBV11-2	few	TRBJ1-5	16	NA	CASSLSIAGNNQPQHF	TGTGCCAGCAGCCTTAGTATTGCAGGGAACAATCAGCCCCAGCATTTT
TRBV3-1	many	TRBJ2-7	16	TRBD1	CASSQEGTGSFYEQYF	TGTGCCAGCAGCCAAGAGGGGACAGGTTCTTTCTACGAGCAGTACTTC
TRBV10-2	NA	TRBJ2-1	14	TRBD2	CASSAGGLGYEQFF	TGCGCCAGCAGTGCCGGGGGACTAGGGTATGAGCAGTTCTTC
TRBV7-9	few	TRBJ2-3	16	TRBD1	CASRDGQGRRTDTQYF	TGTGCCAGCAGGGATGGACAGGGGAGGAGGACAGATACGCAGTATTTT
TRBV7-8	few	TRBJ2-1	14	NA	CASSSRLDYNEQFF	TGTGCCAGCAGCTCAAGGCTAGATTACAATGAGCAGTTCTTC
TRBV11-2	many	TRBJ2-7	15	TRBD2	CASSPGLAGIYEQYF	TGTGCCAGCAGCCCGGGACTAGCGGGAATCTACGAGCAGTACTTC
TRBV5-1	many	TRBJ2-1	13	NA	CASSCTSCNEQFF	TGCGCCAGCAGCTGCACTAGCTGTAATGAGCAGTTCTTC
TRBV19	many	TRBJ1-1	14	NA	CASILGGGNTEAFF	TGTGCCAGTATCCTCGGAGGAGGGAACACTGAAGCTTTCTTT
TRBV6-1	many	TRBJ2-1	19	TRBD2	CASSERLAGGVKLRNEQFF	TGTGCCAGCAGTGAACGGCTAGCGGGAGGAGTAAAATTGCGCAATGAGCAGTTCTTC
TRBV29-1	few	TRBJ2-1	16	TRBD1	CSVPRGPGGGLYEQFF	TGCAGCGTTCCACGGGGGCCAGGGGGCGGGTTGTATGAGCAGTTCTTC
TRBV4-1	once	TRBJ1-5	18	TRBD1	CASSHQLDRGWYNQPQHF	TGCGCCAGCAGCCACCAACTGGACAGGGGGTGGTACAATCAGCCCCAGCATTTT
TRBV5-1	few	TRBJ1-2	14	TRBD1	CASSLDRGEYGYTF	TGTGCCAGCAGCTTGGACAGGGGCGAGTATGGCTACACCTTC
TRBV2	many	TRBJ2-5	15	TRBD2	CASSGEGGEMKTQYF	TGTGCCAGCAGTGGGGAGGGCGGGGAAATGAAGACCCAGTACTTC
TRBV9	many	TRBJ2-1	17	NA	CASSAPSQGRTYNEQFF	TGTGCCAGCAGCGCCCCATCCCAGGGGAGAACGTACAATGAGCAGTTCTTC